Listed below are T cell receptor beta chains from one sample, sequenced in a study of molecular identifiers for immune sequencing clone quantification. TCRdb ran MiXCR on the PCR reads and lists one entry per CDR3 protein. The profile shows over 600,000 distinct CDR3 sequences, just under 20% of them singletons. The specimen was naive CD8+ T cells from blood, with Jurkat cell RNA spiked in. The receptors stem from a human donor in good health. Some libraries in this study had Jurkat cell RNA spiked in. Each CDR3 is given with its conserved first and last residue.

v_gene: TRBV12-3/TRBV12-4
j_gene: TRBJ2-5
CDR3aa: CASGLRGGSQEIQYF

v_gene: TRBV4-3
j_gene: TRBJ2-7
CDR3aa: CASSQDYKRGQLSYEQYF

v_gene: TRBV2
j_gene: TRBJ2-2
CDR3aa: CASIGTGITGELFF

v_gene: TRBV7-9
j_gene: TRBJ1-1
CDR3aa: CASLSTGGTEAFF

v_gene: TRBV27
j_gene: TRBJ2-2
CDR3aa: CASSFSRVLDTGELFF

v_gene: TRBV27
j_gene: TRBJ1-3
CDR3aa: CASRQTGGAGNTIYF

v_gene: TRBV7-8
j_gene: TRBJ2-3
CDR3aa: CASSPSALQGWVRARTDTQYF

v_gene: TRBV3-1
j_gene: TRBJ1-5
CDR3aa: CASSHGQASNQPQHF

v_gene: TRBV30
j_gene: TRBJ1-1
CDR3aa: CAWTPAPLNTEAFF

v_gene: TRBV24-1
j_gene: TRBJ1-5
CDR3aa: CATSDLSSNQPQHF

v_gene: TRBV4-1
j_gene: TRBJ1-2
CDR3aa: CASSQETLAGSYGYTF

v_gene: TRBV19
j_gene: TRBJ1-2
CDR3aa: CASQTGTVYGYTF

v_gene: TRBV12-3/TRBV12-4
j_gene: TRBJ2-7
CDR3aa: CARMRYEQYF

v_gene: TRBV29-1
j_gene: TRBJ1-1
CDR3aa: CSVVGGNTEAFF

v_gene: TRBV23-1
j_gene: TRBJ2-5
CDR3aa: CASTGTDRDQETQYF

v_gene: TRBV7-9
j_gene: TRBJ1-1
CDR3aa: CASSLWGDGDTEAFF

v_gene: TRBV13
j_gene: TRBJ2-1
CDR3aa: CASSLNGGTYNEQFF

v_gene: TRBV6-2/TRBV6-3
j_gene: TRBJ2-3
CDR3aa: CASSYLGTSSTDTQYF

v_gene: TRBV7-9
j_gene: TRBJ1-2
CDR3aa: CASSSPGQGRSYGYTF

v_gene: TRBV30
j_gene: TRBJ1-6
CDR3aa: CAWREQGLPLHF

v_gene: TRBV12-3/TRBV12-4
j_gene: TRBJ2-2
CDR3aa: CASRGQGYTGELFF

v_gene: TRBV27
j_gene: TRBJ2-7
CDR3aa: CASSLSSPGVIHEQYF

v_gene: TRBV27
j_gene: TRBJ1-2
CDR3aa: CASSSGLDYGYTF

v_gene: TRBV6-1
j_gene: TRBJ1-1
CDR3aa: CASSDMGLNTEAFF

v_gene: TRBV4-2
j_gene: TRBJ2-7
CDR3aa: CASSHVGSSYEQYF

v_gene: TRBV5-8
j_gene: TRBJ2-5
CDR3aa: CASSRLVLQETQYF

v_gene: TRBV15
j_gene: TRBJ1-5
CDR3aa: CATSRDRGSNQSQHF

v_gene: TRBV28
j_gene: TRBJ2-2
CDR3aa: CASSFRPAGNTGELFF

v_gene: TRBV7-2
j_gene: TRBJ2-7
CDR3aa: CASSLVTGETHEQYF

v_gene: TRBV27
j_gene: TRBJ2-5
CDR3aa: CASSPNRETQYF

v_gene: TRBV4-3
j_gene: TRBJ1-5
CDR3aa: CASSQDWTFDDQPQHF

v_gene: TRBV9
j_gene: TRBJ1-5
CDR3aa: CASSAQGHPNQPQHF

v_gene: TRBV5-1
j_gene: TRBJ2-5
CDR3aa: CASSLEVGHQETQYF

v_gene: TRBV10-3
j_gene: TRBJ1-2
CDR3aa: CAIRDGSDYGYTF

v_gene: TRBV19
j_gene: TRBJ1-5
CDR3aa: CASSIWGGGEPQHF

v_gene: TRBV12-3/TRBV12-4
j_gene: TRBJ1-2
CDR3aa: CASSPVTTGIYGYTF

v_gene: TRBV29-1
j_gene: TRBJ2-1
CDR3aa: CSAGGDRAPNEQFF

v_gene: TRBV2
j_gene: TRBJ1-1
CDR3aa: CASSGIAGSRDEAFF

v_gene: TRBV6-5
j_gene: TRBJ1-5
CDR3aa: CASSYSRDQPQHF

v_gene: TRBV7-4
j_gene: TRBJ2-1
CDR3aa: CASSERGLRHEQFF

v_gene: TRBV5-6
j_gene: TRBJ2-7
CDR3aa: CASSSGHMLSYEQYF